These 15 T cell receptor beta chains share one sample of origin, sequenced in a study of T cells in localized non-small cell lung cancer. Produced via immunoSEQ multiplex PCR; TCRdb's table is partial and in-frame only. The sample consists of 1,200 or so clones, about 21% of them appearing once. This specimen consisted of normal lung tissue next to the tumor, obtained before any cancer treatment. These receptor sequences come from a man aged 40-75 years with stage III squamous cell lung carcinoma.

In this sample, this clone turned up a few times. The J gene is TRBJ2-2, the V gene TRBV11-3, with 9 positions matching TRBD1. CDR3 length: 14 residues. The junction had 0 bases not matched to a gene; V was cut back by 6 bases and J by 1 base. CDR1 is SGHNT, CDR2 YENEEA, per germline. Here the CDR3 DNA reads TGTGCCAGCAGGACAGGGGGGAACACCGGGGAGCTGTTTTTT. It is translated as CASRTGGNTGELFF.

The CDR3 DNA reads as TGCGCCAGCAGCCAAAATGGGGGGGGACTAGCGACTGAGCAGTTCTTC. Protein product: CASSQNGGGLATEQFF. V gene TRBV4-1 combines with J gene TRBJ2-1; 10 bases fit TRBD2. Germline V gene sequence: CDR1 MGHRA, CDR2 YSYEKL. Trimming removed 2 bases from V and 9 bases from J; junction bases left unmatched: 10. The CDR3 is 16 amino acids.

The CDR3 region is CASSLRSAVRGVNNEQFF. The CDR3, as DNA: TGTGCCAGCAGTCTCCGCTCGGCGGTGCGGGGAGTGAACAATGAGCAGTTCTTC. The V call is TRBV9, the J call TRBJ2-1; D might be TRBD2 (6 bases). This CDR3 is 18 amino acids long. The ends were cut back, 5 bases at V and 5 bases at J, with 26 bases in the middle. Looked up from germline, CDR1 is SGDLS and CDR2 is YYNGEE.

This clone has more than one count but fewer than ten. The chain recombines TRBV28 with TRBJ2-1; TRBD2 matches 8 bases. Germline CDR1 is MDHEN and CDR2 is SYDVKM. CDR3 length equals 15 residues. Trimming took 6 bases from V and 0 from J; bases not matched to a gene: 4. The CDR3: CASRVSGSSYNEQFF. The CDR3 nucleotides are TGTGCCAGCAGGGTGAGCGGGAGCTCCTACAATGAGCAGTTCTTC.

This clone was found a few times. The CDR3 sequence is CASTLGGVTEAFF. DNA for the CDR3: TGTGCCAGCACCCTAGGGGGGGTCACTGAAGCTTTCTTT. The V call is TRBV25-1, the J call TRBJ1-1; possibly TRBD1 for D (6 bases). Germline V gene data show CDR1 as MGHDK and CDR2 as SYGVNS. This CDR3 contains 13 residues. The V and J ends lost 7 bases and 4 bases respectively, with 13 bases between them.

The chain carries TRBV6-8 and TRBJ2-7; 7 bases fit TRBD1. With V trimmed by 6 bases and J by 5 bases, 7 bases remained unmatched. The length of the CDR3 is 13 residues. Germline V gives CDR1 MNHGY, CDR2 SAAAGT. Here the CDR3 reads CASSQTGADEQYF. The CDR3 DNA is TGTGCCAGCAGCCAAACAGGGGCCGACGAGCAGTACTTC.

This clone came up a few times. The CDR3 protein is CASSYSTGGGQPQHF. The DNA for the CDR3 is TGTGCCAGCAGTTACTCTACAGGGGGCGGGCAGCCCCAGCATTTT. The rearrangement joins TRBV6-8 to TRBJ1-5; 9 bases match TRBD1. CDR1 is MNHGY and CDR2 is SAAAGT in the germline V gene. This CDR3 has 15 residues. The junction had 4 bases not matched to a gene; V was cut back by 0 bases and J by 7 bases.

This clone turned up a few times. V gene TRBV7-5 combines with J gene TRBJ1-4. TRBV7-5 is assigned pseudogene status. This CDR3 comprises 15 residues. The CDR3 bases are TGTGCCAGCAGCCCCGGGAGGGGGCAAGGGGAAAAACTGTTTTTT. This gives the protein CASSPGRGQGEKLFF.

This clone appeared a few times. J is TRBJ2-5 and V is TRBV11-3; TRBD2 matches at 7 bases. Germline CDR1 and CDR2: SGHNT and YENEEA. V lost 8 bases to trimming and J lost 6 bases; unmatched junction nucleotides: 15. The CDR3 loop spans 15 amino acids. CDR3 coding DNA: TGTGCCAGCGGGGTTGGGCGGGAGTTGTTGAAGACCCAGTACTTC. Amino acids: CASGVGRELLKTQYF.

This clone was counted between two and nine times. The V call is TRBV6-8, the J call TRBJ2-3; no clear D. Germline CDR1 reads MNHGY; CDR2 reads SAAAGT. V shed 9 bases and J shed 6 bases, with 13 bases lying between them. This CDR3 region has 12 residues. The CDR3 sequence: CASSLLADTQYF. CDR3 nucleotides: TGTGCCAGTTCGCTCTTGGCGGATACGCAGTATTTT.

This clone appeared a few times. V gene TRBV6-8 combines with J gene TRBJ2-4; 12 bases fit TRBD2. CDR1 MNHGY and CDR2 SAAAGT come from the germline V gene. The CDR3 totals 15 residues. After removal of 10 bases from V and 9 bases from J, the junction contained 13 bases not matched to a gene. Written as DNA, the CDR3 is TGTGCCACCGGACTAGCGGGGCTTTCCAGCGGCATTCAGTACTTC. This encodes CATGLAGLSSGIQYF.

This clone has a handful of counts. V usage is TRBV5-1 and J usage is TRBJ1-4; 8 positions agree with TRBD1. J was trimmed by 6 bases and V by 4 bases; bases with no gene match: 5. This CDR3 has 14 amino acids. Germline V gives CDR1 SGHRS, CDR2 YFSETQ. The CDR3 DNA reads TGCGCCAGCAGCCCTAAGGGACAGGATGAAAAACTGTTTTTT. Protein: CASSPKGQDEKLFF.

V usage is TRBV5-1 and J usage is TRBJ2-3; 8 bases map to TRBD2. The germline CDR1 and CDR2 sequences are SGHRS and YFSETQ. The ends lost 4 bases at V and 3 bases at J; junction bases unmatched: 10. The CDR3 sequence is 16 residues long. The CDR3 region has the DNA TGCGCCAGCAGCACGGGACTAGGACGGGGGACAGATACGCAGTATTTT. Its translation: CASSTGLGRGTDTQYF. The variable domain in full, with the rest retrieved from reference TRBV5-1 and TRBJ2-3, is KAGVTQTPRYLIKTRGQQVTLSCSPISGHRSVSWYQQTPGQGLQFLFEYFSETQRNKGNFPGRFSGRQFSNSRSEMNVSTLELGDSALYLCASSTGLGRGTDTQYFGPGTRLTVL.

This chain links TRBV19 with TRBJ1-5; D call uncertain. V was pared by 3 bases and J by 6 bases, with 6 bases between. Per germline, CDR1 LNHDA and CDR2 SQIVND (reference sequence). There are 12 residues in the CDR3. CDR3 in amino acids: CASSIFPQPQHF. In nucleotides, the CDR3 is TGTGCCAGTAGTATTTTTCCTCAGCCCCAGCATTTT.

The chain recombines TRBV19 with TRBJ2-1; 9 nucleotides match TRBD1. Germline V gene data show CDR1 as LNHDA and CDR2 as SQIVND (reference sequence). The CDR3 covers 15 residues. Unmatched junction bases numbered 6, after V lost 6 bases and J lost 3 bases. CDR3 DNA sequence: TGTGCCAGTAGCACCGGGACAGGGAACTACAATGAGCAGTTCTTC. Amino acid sequence: CASSTGTGNYNEQFF.